Listed below are T cell receptor beta chains from one sample, sequenced in a study of T cells in Graves' hyperthyroidism and ophthalmopathy. TCRdb independently ran MiXCR on the multiplex PCR reads; one entry per CDR3 protein. This sample carries some 270,000 distinct CDR3 sequences, 13% of them seen once, and the ten largest clones take around 7.9%. The sequenced sample was blood. These receptors were taken from a woman between 25 and 40 years old with Graves' hyperthyroidism that later progressed to Graves' ophthalmopathy. Each CDR3 is given with its conserved first and last residue. The D gene is left open where the match is weak. Clone size is shown for a subset of rows, as once, few, many or a class of expanded clone.

j_gene: TRBJ2-1
abundance: many
d_gene: NA
v_gene: TRBV7-9
CDR3nt: TGTGCCAGCAGCTTAGCGGCTAGCCGGAATGAGCAGTTCTTC
CDR3aa: CASSLAASRNEQFF

j_gene: TRBJ1-6
abundance: many
d_gene: NA
v_gene: TRBV20-1
CDR3nt: TGCAGTGCTAGAGCTCTGGGAAACAGCGGGCGTCCCCTCCACTTT
CDR3aa: CSARALGNSGRPLHF

j_gene: TRBJ1-1
abundance: many
d_gene: NA
v_gene: TRBV28
CDR3nt: TGTGCCAGCAGTTTTCGGGACGGTGAAGCTTTCTTT
CDR3aa: CASSFRDGEAFF

j_gene: TRBJ1-1
abundance: many
d_gene: NA
v_gene: TRBV7-3
CDR3nt: TGTGCCAGCAGCTTAAACGGGGGCACTGAAGCTTTCTTT
CDR3aa: CASSLNGGTEAFF

j_gene: TRBJ2-7
abundance: many
d_gene: NA
v_gene: TRBV12-3/TRBV12-4
CDR3nt: TGTGCCAGCAGTTTAAGCCTAGGTATCATCTCCTACGAGCAGTACTTC
CDR3aa: CASSLSLGIISYEQYF

j_gene: TRBJ2-6
abundance: NA
d_gene: NA
v_gene: TRBV27
CDR3nt: TGTGCCAGCAGTTTCCTCTCTGGGGCCAACGTCCTGACTTTC
CDR3aa: CASSFLSGANVLTF

j_gene: TRBJ2-1
abundance: many
d_gene: NA
v_gene: TRBV4-3
CDR3nt: TGCGCCAGCAGCCAAGATACGGGAAGCCCCGCGTTCTTC
CDR3aa: CASSQDTGSPAFF

j_gene: TRBJ2-1
abundance: many
d_gene: NA
v_gene: TRBV28
CDR3nt: TGTGCCAGCAGTTTATCGGTTCACAATGAGCAGTTCTTC
CDR3aa: CASSLSVHNEQFF

j_gene: TRBJ1-3
abundance: many
d_gene: NA
v_gene: TRBV7-3
CDR3nt: TGTGCCAGCAGCCCGGGACTCTCTGGAAACACCATATATTTT
CDR3aa: CASSPGLSGNTIYF

j_gene: TRBJ1-4
abundance: many
d_gene: TRBD1
v_gene: TRBV7-9
CDR3nt: TGTGCCAGCAGCCAATGGGACAGCCAAAATGAAAAACTGTTTTTT
CDR3aa: CASSQWDSQNEKLFF

j_gene: TRBJ2-1
abundance: many
d_gene: NA
v_gene: TRBV7-9
CDR3nt: TGTGCCAGCAGCCGCGTGGATGGGTACAATGAGCAGTTCTTC
CDR3aa: CASSRVDGYNEQFF